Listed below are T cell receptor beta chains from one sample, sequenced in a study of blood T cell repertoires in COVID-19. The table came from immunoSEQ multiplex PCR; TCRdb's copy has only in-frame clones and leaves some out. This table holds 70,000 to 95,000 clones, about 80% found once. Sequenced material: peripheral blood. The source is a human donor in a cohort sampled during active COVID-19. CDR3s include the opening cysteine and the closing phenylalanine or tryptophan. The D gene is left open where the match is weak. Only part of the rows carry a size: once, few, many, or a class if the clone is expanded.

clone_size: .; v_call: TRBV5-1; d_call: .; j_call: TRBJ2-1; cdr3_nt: TGCGCCAGCAGCTTGGATGGGGGGATAGGGCAGTTCTTC; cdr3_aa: CASSLDGGIGQFF
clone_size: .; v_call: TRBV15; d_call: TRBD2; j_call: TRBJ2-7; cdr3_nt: TGTGCCACCAGCACTGGCGGGAGCTCCTACGAGCAGTACTTC; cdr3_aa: CATSTGGSSYEQYF
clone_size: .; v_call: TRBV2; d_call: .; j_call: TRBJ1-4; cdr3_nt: TGTGCCAGCAGTGACCCGTACAGGGACCAGGAAAAACTGTTTTTT; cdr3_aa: CASSDPYRDQEKLFF
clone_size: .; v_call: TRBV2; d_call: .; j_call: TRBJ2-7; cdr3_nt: TGTGCCAGCAGTGAAGGGCAGTTCTACGAGCAGTACTTC; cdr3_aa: CASSEGQFYEQYF
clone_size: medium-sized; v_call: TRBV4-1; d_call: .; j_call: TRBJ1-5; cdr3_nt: TGCGCCAGCAGCCAAGATCACAGGTTGGCACAGCCCCAGCATTTT; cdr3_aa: CASSQDHRLAQPQHF
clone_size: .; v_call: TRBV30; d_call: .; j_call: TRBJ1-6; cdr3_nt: TGTGCCTGGAGGCCACAGGATTCACCCCTCCACTTT; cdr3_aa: CAWRPQDSPLHF
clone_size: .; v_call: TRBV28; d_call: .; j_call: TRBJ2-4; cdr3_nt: TGTGCCAGCAGTTTACGGCGCTACTCCGGCAGGGCCAAAAACATTCAGTACTTC; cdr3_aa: CASSLRRYSGRAKNIQYF
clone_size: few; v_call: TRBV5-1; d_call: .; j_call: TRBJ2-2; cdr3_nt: TGCGCCAGCAGCTTGGGGGGTTCATTGACAGACGGGGAGCTGTTTTTT; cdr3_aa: CASSLGGSLTDGELFF
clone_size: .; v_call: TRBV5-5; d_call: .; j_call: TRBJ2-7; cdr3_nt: TGTGCCAGCAGCTCACAGGGTTTGGGCTACGAGCAGTACTTC; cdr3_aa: CASSSQGLGYEQYF
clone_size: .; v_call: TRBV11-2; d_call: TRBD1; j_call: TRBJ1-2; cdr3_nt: TGTGCCAGCAGCTTGGACAGGGGGCTATTTGGGTATGGCTACACCTTC; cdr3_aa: CASSLDRGLFGYGYTF
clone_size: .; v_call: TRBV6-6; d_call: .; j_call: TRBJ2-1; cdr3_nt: TGTGCCAGCAGCCCCTCGCGGCAGGGGAGTCGCAATGAGCAGTTCTTC; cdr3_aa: CASSPSRQGSRNEQFF
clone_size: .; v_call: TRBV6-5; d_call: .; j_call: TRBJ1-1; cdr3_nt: TGTGCCAGCAGTTACCGTGGGGGGACCGGAGCTTTCTTT; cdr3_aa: CASSYRGGTGAFF
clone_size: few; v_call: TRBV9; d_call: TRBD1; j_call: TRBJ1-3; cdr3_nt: TGTGCCAGCAGCCCCCTGACAGGGAGTCTCTCTGGAAACACCATATATTTT; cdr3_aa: CASSPLTGSLSGNTIYF
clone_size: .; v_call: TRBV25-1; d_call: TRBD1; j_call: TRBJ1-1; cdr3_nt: TGTGCCAGCAGAGGACAGGGACACACTGAAGCTTTCTTT; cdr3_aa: CASRGQGHTEAFF
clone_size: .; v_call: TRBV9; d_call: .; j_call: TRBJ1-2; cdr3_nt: TGTGCCAGCAGCGACGACAGGAGTGGTAACTATGGCTACACCTTC; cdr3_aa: CASSDDRSGNYGYTF
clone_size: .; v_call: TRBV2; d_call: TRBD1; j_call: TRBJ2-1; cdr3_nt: TGTGCCAGCAGTGGTGAGACAGGGGGCGCTTACAATGAGCAGTTCTTC; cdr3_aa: CASSGETGGAYNEQFF
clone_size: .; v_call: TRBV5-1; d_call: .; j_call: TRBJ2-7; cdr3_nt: TGCGCCAGCAGCCCGGGGGTGAGAACCTACGAGCAGTACTTC; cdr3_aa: CASSPGVRTYEQYF
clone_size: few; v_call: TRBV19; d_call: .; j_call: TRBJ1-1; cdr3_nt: TGTGCCAGTAGTATAGCAAGCCGGAACACTGAAGCTTTCTTT; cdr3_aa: CASSIASRNTEAFF
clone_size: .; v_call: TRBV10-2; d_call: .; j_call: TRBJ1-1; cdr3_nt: TGCGCCAGCAGTGAACATGGGGGCAGGGAAGCTTTCTTT; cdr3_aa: CASSEHGGREAFF
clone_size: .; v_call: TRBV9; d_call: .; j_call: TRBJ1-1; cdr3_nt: TGTGCCAGCAGCGTAGAGCCACAGGGCGTGAACACTGAAGCTTTCTTT; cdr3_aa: CASSVEPQGVNTEAFF
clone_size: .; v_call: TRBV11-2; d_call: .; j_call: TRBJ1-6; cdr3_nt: TGTGCCAGCAGCGGACTCCGAGTGGGCTCCTATAATTCACCCCTCCACTTT; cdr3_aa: CASSGLRVGSYNSPLHF
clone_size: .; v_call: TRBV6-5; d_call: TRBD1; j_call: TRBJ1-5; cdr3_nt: TGTGCCACCTCAGGGGGCTATAGCAATCAGCCCCAGCATTTT; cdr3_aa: CATSGGYSNQPQHF
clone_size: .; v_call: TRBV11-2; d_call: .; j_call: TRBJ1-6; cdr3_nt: TGTGCCAGCAGCTTAGACCGAGTAGTTGGTTCACCCCTCCACTTT; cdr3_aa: CASSLDRVVGSPLHF
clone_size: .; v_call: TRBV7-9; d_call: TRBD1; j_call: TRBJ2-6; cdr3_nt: TGTGCCAGCAGCTTAGCCTGGGGACAGGGCCTTTCTGGGGCCAACGTCCTGACTTTC; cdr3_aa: CASSLAWGQGLSGANVLTF
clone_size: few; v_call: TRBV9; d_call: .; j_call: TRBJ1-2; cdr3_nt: TGTGCCAGCAGCGTAGCTCCCTCCGGGACTAACTATGGCTACACCTTC; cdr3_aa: CASSVAPSGTNYGYTF
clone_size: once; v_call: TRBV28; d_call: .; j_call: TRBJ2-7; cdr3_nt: TGTGCCAGCACCACACCCGGGTCGCAGTACTTC; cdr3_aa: CASTTPGSQYF
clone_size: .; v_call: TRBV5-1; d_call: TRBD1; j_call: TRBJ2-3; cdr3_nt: TGCGCCAGCAGCTTTCAGGGTCCGGGACAGGGGGTTTCAGATACGCAGTATTTT; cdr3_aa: CASSFQGPGQGVSDTQYF
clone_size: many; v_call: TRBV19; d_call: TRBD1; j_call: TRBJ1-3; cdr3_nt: TGTGCCAGTGGGACAGCCTATTCTGGAAACACCATATATTTT; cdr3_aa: CASGTAYSGNTIYF
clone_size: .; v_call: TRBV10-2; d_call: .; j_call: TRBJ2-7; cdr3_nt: TGCGCCAGCCGGCAGGTGGGCGAGCAGTACTTC; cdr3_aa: CASRQVGEQYF
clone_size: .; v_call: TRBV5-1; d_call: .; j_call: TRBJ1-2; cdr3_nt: TGCGCCAGCAGCGGCAGTATGAGGGTCGGTGATGGCTACACCTTC; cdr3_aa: CASSGSMRVGDGYTF
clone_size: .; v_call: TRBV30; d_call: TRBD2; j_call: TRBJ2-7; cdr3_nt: TGTGCCTGGAGGCGGAAGAGCGGGGGGGTCTCCTACGAGCAGTACTTC; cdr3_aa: CAWRRKSGGVSYEQYF
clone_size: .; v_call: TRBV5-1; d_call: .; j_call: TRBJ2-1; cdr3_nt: TGCGCCAGCAGCTTGGAACCAACAGGGAGCTCCTACAATGAGCAGTTCTTC; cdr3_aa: CASSLEPTGSSYNEQFF
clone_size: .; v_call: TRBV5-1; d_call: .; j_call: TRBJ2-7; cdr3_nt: TGCGCCAGCAGCTTTTCAGGGGACTACGAGCAGTACTTC; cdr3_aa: CASSFSGDYEQYF
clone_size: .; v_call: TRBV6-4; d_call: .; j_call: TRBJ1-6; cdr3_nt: TGTGCCAGCAGTGAGGGGGGGGGCTCACCCCTCCACTTT; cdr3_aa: CASSEGGGSPLHF
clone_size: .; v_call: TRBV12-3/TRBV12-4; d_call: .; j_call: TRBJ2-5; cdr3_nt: TGTGCCAGCAGTTTGCGGCAGTGGGAGACCCAGTACTTC; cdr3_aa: CASSLRQWETQYF
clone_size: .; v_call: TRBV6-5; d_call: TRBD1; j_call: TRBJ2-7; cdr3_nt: TGTGCCAGCAATACCCAGACAGGGTCCTACGAGCAGTACTTC; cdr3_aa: CASNTQTGSYEQYF
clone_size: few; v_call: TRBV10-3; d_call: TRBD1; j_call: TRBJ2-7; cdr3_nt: TGTGCCATCAGTGAGTCGCCAATCCAGGGGGCCTACGAGCAGTACTTC; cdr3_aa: CAISESPIQGAYEQYF
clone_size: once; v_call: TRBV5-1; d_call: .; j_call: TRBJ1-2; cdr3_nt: TGCGCCAGCAGCCCTTCGGGCGGGGGAGATGGCTACACCTTC; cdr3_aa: CASSPSGGGDGYTF
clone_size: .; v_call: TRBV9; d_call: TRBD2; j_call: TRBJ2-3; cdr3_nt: TGTGCCAGCAGCGTCTCAGCGGGGGCCACAGATACGCAGTATTTT; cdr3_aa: CASSVSAGATDTQYF
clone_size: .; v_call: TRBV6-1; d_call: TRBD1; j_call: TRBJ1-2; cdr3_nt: TGTGCCAGCAGTGAATCCCCCGGACAGGTCTATGGCTACACCTTC; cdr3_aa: CASSESPGQVYGYTF
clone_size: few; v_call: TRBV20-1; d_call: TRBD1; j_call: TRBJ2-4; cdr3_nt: TGCAGTGCTAGTTTGACAGGGTTCTCCGGGGACATTCAGTACTTC; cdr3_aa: CSASLTGFSGDIQYF